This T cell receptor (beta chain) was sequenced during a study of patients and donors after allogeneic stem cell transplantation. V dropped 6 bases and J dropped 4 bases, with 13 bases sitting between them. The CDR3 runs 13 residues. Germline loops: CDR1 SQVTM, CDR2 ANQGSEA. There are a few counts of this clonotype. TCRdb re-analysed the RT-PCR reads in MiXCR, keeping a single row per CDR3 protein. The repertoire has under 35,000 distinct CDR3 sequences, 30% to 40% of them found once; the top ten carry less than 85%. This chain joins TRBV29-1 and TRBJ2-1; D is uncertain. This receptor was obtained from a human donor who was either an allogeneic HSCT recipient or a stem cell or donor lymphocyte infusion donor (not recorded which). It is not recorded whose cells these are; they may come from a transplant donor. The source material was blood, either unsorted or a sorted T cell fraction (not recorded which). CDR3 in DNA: TGCAGCGTCTGGGGTTTGAGGTACAATGAGCAGTTCTTC. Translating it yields CSVWGLRYNEQFF.